This is a list of T cell receptor beta chains from one sample in a study of cytomegalovirus exposure and HLA in healthy donors. Repertoires were generated with immunoSEQ multiplex PCR, while TCRdb's copy carries only in-frame clones and drops some. This sample has about 160,000 clones; under 90% occur once, and the top ten carry 4% to 5%. The sequenced sample consisted of PBMCs. These receptors were taken from a man aged 18 to 29 in good health and CMV-seropositive. The CDR3 runs from the conserved cysteine through the conserved F or W. A D gene is named only where the DNA matches it firmly. Clone size is not always given. Where it is, it says once, few, many or a class for expanded clones.

j_call clone_size d_call v_call cdr3_nt cdr3_aa
TRBJ1-2 . . TRBV7-8 TGTGCCAGCAGCTTATTCAACGCACCGAACATTGGGCACTATGGCTACACCTTC CASSLFNAPNIGHYGYTF
TRBJ2-7 few . TRBV7-9 TGTGCCAGCAGCTTAGGGTTTCAGCGGTCCTACGAGCAGTACTTC CASSLGFQRSYEQYF
TRBJ2-2 . TRBD2 TRBV19 TGTGCCAGTAGTATGGGCGGGAGGTCAACCGGGGAGCTGTTTTTT CASSMGGRSTGELFF
TRBJ1-2 . TRBD1 TRBV7-2 TGTGCCAGCAGCCCGGGACAGGGTTTCTATGGCTACACCTTC CASSPGQGFYGYTF
TRBJ2-7 . TRBD2 TRBV9 TGTGCCAGCAGCGTGGGGGGGAGGGCAGTTCTGGGGGAGCAGTACTTC CASSVGGRAVLGEQYF
TRBJ2-1 . TRBD2 TRBV15 TGTGCCACCTCGCGAGGGACTAGCGCCCTGATTGCCTACAATGAGCAGTTCTTC CATSRGTSALIAYNEQFF
TRBJ2-3 . . TRBV6-6 TGTGCCAGCAGCAGGGACTCCCACACAGATACGCAGTATTTT CASSRDSHTDTQYF
TRBJ2-2 . . TRBV6-5 TGTGCCAGCAGTTCCTACACCGGGGAGCTGTTTTTT CASSSYTGELFF
TRBJ1-1 . . TRBV28 TGTGCCAGCAAATCGCCGGGACTCATGAACACTGAAGCTTTCTTT CASKSPGLMNTEAFF
TRBJ2-1 . TRBD2 TRBV6-1 TGTGCCAGTGGGGTAGCGGGAGGATACAATGAGCAGTTCTTC CASGVAGGYNEQFF
TRBJ1-4 . TRBD1 TRBV30 TGTGCCTGGAGTATAGGACAGGGGGTGGAGGGTAATGAAAAACTGTTTTTT CAWSIGQGVEGNEKLFF
TRBJ2-5 . . TRBV7-9 TGTGCCAGCAGCTTAGGCAGGGTAGGGCAAGAGACCCAGTACTTC CASSLGRVGQETQYF
TRBJ2-6 . . TRBV5-1 TGCGCCAGCAGCTTCGAGGGCTCTGGGGCCAACGTCCTGACTTTC CASSFEGSGANVLTF
TRBJ1-1 . . TRBV12-5 TGTGCTAGTGGTTTGAGGGGAGGTCTCTCTGAAGCTTTCTTT CASGLRGGLSEAFF
TRBJ1-1 . . TRBV11-2 TGTGCCAGCAGCTTAGTGGCGGGAACCATGAACACTGAAGCTTTCTTT CASSLVAGTMNTEAFF
TRBJ2-1 . TRBD2 TRBV6-4 TGTGCCAGCAGCCTCAAGGGGCGAGGGAGGGCCTTCGATGAGCAGTTCTTC CASSLKGRGRAFDEQFF
TRBJ1-4 . . TRBV5-5 TGTGCCAGCAGACCCCAGGGGCTGGGGGAAAAACTGTTTTTT CASRPQGLGEKLFF
TRBJ2-1 once . TRBV2 TGTGCCAGCAGTGAGGGGGGTGGGGATGAGCAGTTCTTC CASSEGGGDEQFF
TRBJ2-5 . TRBD2 TRBV7-8 TGTGCCAGCAGCTTACTCCGGACTAGCTCCGGGACCCAGTACTTC CASSLLRTSSGTQYF
TRBJ1-5 . . TRBV28 TGTGCCAGCTGCGCCCTACTGGGCAGCAATCAGCCCCAGCATTTT CASCALLGSNQPQHF
TRBJ1-1 . . TRBV25-1 TGTGCCAGCAGTGAATGGGGACAGAACACTGAAGCTTTCTTT CASSEWGQNTEAFF
TRBJ2-7 . . TRBV11-3 TGTGCCAGCAGCTGGGCCGGGACACCCTACGAGCAGTACTTC CASSWAGTPYEQYF
TRBJ2-7 . TRBD2 TRBV9 TGTGCCAGCAGCGTAGGGACTAGCGACGGCTACGAGCAGTACTTC CASSVGTSDGYEQYF
TRBJ2-3 . . TRBV4-2 TGTGCCAGCAGCAAAAATTCCGGGACTAGCACAGATACGCAGTATTTT CASSKNSGTSTDTQYF
TRBJ1-1 . . TRBV19 TGTGCCAGTAGCCGTACATGGAACACTGAAGCTTTCTTT CASSRTWNTEAFF
TRBJ2-3 once . TRBV25-1 TGTGCCAGCAGCTCCCCGGAGGGGCCCGACCCAGATACGCAGTATTTT CASSSPEGPDPDTQYF
TRBJ2-7 . TRBD1 TRBV6-1 TGTGCCAGCAGTGACCCGACAGGGGGCTCCTACGAGCAGTACTTC CASSDPTGGSYEQYF
TRBJ1-1 . TRBD1 TRBV27 TGTGCCAGCATCCCCTGGGGGGGACAGGGGAACACTGAAGCTTTCTTT CASIPWGGQGNTEAFF
TRBJ2-1 . . TRBV10-1 TGCGCCAGCAGTGAGTCGATGGGGCTGAGCTCCTACAATGAGCAGTTCTTC CASSESMGLSSYNEQFF
TRBJ2-5 . TRBD2 TRBV9 TGTGCCAGCGACAGAGCGGGAGGGCCTGCGGAGACCCAGTACTTC CASDRAGGPAETQYF
TRBJ1-2 . TRBD1 TRBV7-9 TGTGCCAGCAGCTCTCCGGGACAGGGACTGCAGACCTATGGCTACACCTTC CASSSPGQGLQTYGYTF
TRBJ2-7 . . TRBV7-8 TGTGCCAGCAGCCCAACCGACATACCGCCGGGGGAGCAGTACTTC CASSPTDIPPGEQYF
TRBJ2-5 . . TRBV9 TGTGCCAGCAGCGTAGGTCCCGGGGGTTCGTACCAAGAGACCCAGTACTTC CASSVGPGGSYQETQYF
TRBJ2-5 . TRBD1 TRBV2 TGTGCCAGCACTTGGGACAGGGGTTCTGAGACCCAGTACTTC CASTWDRGSETQYF
TRBJ2-3 . TRBD2 TRBV6-5 TGTGCCAGCAGCCAGCGGGACCCGACAGATACGCAGTATTTT CASSQRDPTDTQYF
TRBJ1-1 . . TRBV5-1 TGCGCCAGCAGCGCTATGAACACTGAAGCTTTCTTT CASSAMNTEAFF
TRBJ1-4 . . TRBV15 TGTGCCACCAGCAGAGATCTGGGGGCGGCTAATGAAAAACTGTTTTTT CATSRDLGAANEKLFF
TRBJ1-3 . TRBD1 TRBV2 TGTGCCAGCAGACGACAGGGTATCATTTCTGGAAACACCATATATTTT CASRRQGIISGNTIYF
TRBJ2-1 few . TRBV15 TGTGCCACCAGCAGAAAACCACAGGGTACCTACAATGAGCAGTTCTTC CATSRKPQGTYNEQFF
TRBJ2-2 . TRBD2 TRBV4-2 TGTGCCAGCAGCCAAGAGCCTAGCGGGAGGGTGGACACCGGGGAGCTGTTTTTT CASSQEPSGRVDTGELFF
TRBJ2-7 . TRBD1 TRBV5-6 TGTGCCAGCAGCTTTACAGGGGACTACGAGCAGTACTTC CASSFTGDYEQYF
TRBJ2-1 . TRBD2 TRBV7-9 TGTGCCGTCGATTTGGGACTAGCGGGAGGGGGCTACAATGAGCAGTTCTTC CAVDLGLAGGGYNEQFF